The text below deals with one T cell receptor beta chain. It lacks a known antigen. No quality values exist for individual bases; no much larger clone is one base distant. This entry belongs to a study of control samples from healthy donors and cancer patients (TCRdb year 2020). Library generation was performed with the immunoSEQ multiplex PCR assay. TCRdb obtained this table from immuneACCESS and retained in-frame rearrangements with V and J assigned. These tables miss some clones; where compared with another copy, unresolved V genes account for less than half of the shortfall, and the remainder is unexplained. The sample table contains about 140,000 clones; only one count was recorded for 70% to 90% of them. Around 9% of the sample goes to the ten largest clones. In the germline V gene (reference sequence), CDR1 corresponds to MNHEY and CDR2 to SMNVEV. From cysteine to phenylalanine, the CDR3 is 14 amino acids long. Of the read, only the CDR3 DNA is kept; its 42 bases are in frame from base 1. The junction carries 9 bases between V and J, which are trimmed by 3 bases and 4 bases respectively.

This receptor was obtained from a woman in her thirties in good health. The sequenced sample was blood. The rearrangement combines TRBV27 with TRBJ1-4; the D gene is unclear. The nucleotide sequence reads as follows: TGTGCCAGCAGTTTTTGGCGGAGTAATGAAAAACTGTTTTTT. It translates to CASSFWRSNEKLFF.